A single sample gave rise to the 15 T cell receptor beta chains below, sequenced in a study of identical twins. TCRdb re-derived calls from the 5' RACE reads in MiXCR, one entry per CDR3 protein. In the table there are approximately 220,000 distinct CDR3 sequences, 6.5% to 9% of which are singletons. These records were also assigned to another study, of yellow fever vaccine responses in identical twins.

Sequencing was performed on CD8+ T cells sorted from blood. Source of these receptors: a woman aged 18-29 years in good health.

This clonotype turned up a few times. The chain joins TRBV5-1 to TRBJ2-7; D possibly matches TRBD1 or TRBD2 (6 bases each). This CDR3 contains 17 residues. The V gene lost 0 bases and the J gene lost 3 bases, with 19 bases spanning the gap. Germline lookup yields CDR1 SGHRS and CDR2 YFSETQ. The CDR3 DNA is TGCGCCAGCAGCTTGGCCTCCGGGACATTGGACTACTACGAGCAGTACTTC. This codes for CASSLASGTLDYYEQYF.

The CDR3 spells CASSQDQGATDTQYF. The CDR3 nucleotides read TGTGCCAGCAGCCAAGATCAAGGTGCCACAGATACGCAGTATTTT. The gene calls are TRBV14 and TRBJ2-3; D unclear. With 0 bases removed from V and 2 bases from J, the gap between germline ends came to 9 bases. The CDR3 has 15 residues. Per the germline V gene, CDR1 is SGHDN and CDR2 is FVKESK.

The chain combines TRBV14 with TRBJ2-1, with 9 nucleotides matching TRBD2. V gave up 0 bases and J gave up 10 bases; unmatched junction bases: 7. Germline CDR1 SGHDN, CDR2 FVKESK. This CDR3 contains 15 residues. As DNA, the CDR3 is TGTGCCAGCAGCCAAGATTCTAGCGGGACAATCGAGCAGTTCTTC. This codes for CASSQDSSGTIEQFF.

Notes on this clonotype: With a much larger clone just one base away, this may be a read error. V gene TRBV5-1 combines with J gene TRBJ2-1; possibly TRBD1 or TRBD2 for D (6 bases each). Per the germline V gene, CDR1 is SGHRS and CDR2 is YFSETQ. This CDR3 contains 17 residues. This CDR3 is CASSFEGGRPPYNVQFF. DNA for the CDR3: TGCGCCAGCAGCTTCGAGGGGGGACGACCCCCCTACAATGTGCAGTTCTTC.

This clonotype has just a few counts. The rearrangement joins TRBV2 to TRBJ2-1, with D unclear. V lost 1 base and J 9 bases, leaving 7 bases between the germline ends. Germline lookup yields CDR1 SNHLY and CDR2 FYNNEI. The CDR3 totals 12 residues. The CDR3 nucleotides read TGTGCCAGCAGTGAAGATGGGTTTGAGCAGTTCTTC. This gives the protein CASSEDGFEQFF.

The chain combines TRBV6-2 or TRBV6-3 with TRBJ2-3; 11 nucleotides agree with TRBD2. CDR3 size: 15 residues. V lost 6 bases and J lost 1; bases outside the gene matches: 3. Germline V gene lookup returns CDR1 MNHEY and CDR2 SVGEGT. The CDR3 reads CASSQTSGGTDTQYF. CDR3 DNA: TGTGCCAGCAGCCAGACTAGCGGGGGCACAGATACGCAGTATTTT.

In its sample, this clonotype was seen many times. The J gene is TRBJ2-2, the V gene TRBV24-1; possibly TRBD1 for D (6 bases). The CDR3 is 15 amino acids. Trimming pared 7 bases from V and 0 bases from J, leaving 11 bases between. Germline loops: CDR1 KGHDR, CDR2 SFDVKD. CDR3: CATSEGTTNTGELFF. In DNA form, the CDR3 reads TGTGCCACCAGCGAAGGGACAACGAACACCGGGGAGCTGTTTTTT.

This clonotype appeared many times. CDR3 nucleotides: TGTGCCAGCAGTACGCGCTCAGAAAGCTCCTACAATGAGCAGTTCTTC. It specifies CASSTRSESSYNEQFF. V is TRBV6-2 or TRBV6-3 and J is TRBJ2-1; D not certain. Germline V lookup: CDR1 MNHEY, CDR2 SVGEGT. The CDR3 runs to 16 residues. The V end lost 5 bases, the J end lost 0 bases, and 14 bases lay between the germline ends.

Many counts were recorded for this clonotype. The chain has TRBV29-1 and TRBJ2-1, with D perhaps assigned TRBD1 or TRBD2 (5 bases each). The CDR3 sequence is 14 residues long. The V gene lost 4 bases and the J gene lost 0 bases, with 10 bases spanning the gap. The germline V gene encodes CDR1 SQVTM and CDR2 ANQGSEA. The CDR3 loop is CSVGGASSYNEQFF. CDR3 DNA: TGCAGCGTTGGAGGGGCTAGCTCCTACAATGAGCAGTTCTTC.

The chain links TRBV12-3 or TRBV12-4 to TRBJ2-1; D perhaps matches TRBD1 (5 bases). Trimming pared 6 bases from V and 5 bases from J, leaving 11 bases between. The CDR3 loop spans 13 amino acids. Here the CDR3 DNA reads TGTGCCAGCAGCCGGACACTGAACAATGAGCAGTTCTTC. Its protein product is CASSRTLNNEQFF.

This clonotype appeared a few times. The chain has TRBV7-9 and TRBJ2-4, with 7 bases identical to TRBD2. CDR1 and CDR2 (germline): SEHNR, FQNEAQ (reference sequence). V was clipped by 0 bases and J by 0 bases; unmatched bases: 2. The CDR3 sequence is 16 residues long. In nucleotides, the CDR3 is TGTGCCAGCAGCTTAGCCGCGGGGGTAGCCAAAAACATTCAGTACTTC. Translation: CASSLAAGVAKNIQYF.

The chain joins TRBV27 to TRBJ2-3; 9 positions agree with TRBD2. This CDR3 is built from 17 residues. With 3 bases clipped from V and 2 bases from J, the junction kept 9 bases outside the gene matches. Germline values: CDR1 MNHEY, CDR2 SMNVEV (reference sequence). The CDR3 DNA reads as TGTGCCAGCAGTTTTATCAAACTAGCGGGTATCACAGATACGCAGTATTTT. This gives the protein CASSFIKLAGITDTQYF.

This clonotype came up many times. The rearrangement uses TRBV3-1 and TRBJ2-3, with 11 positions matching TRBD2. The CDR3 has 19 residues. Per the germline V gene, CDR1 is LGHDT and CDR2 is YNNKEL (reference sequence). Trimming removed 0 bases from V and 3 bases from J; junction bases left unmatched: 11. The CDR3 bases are TGTGCCAGCAGCCAAGATGGCCTGAGGGCTAGCGGGAGGACAGATACGCAGTATTTT. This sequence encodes CASSQDGLRASGRTDTQYF.

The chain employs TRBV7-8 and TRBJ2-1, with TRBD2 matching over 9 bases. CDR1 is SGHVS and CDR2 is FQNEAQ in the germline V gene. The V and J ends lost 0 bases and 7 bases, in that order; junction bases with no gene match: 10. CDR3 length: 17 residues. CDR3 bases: TGTGCCAGCAGCTTAGCGCCCCTAGCGGGAAAGCTAAATGAGCAGTTCTTC. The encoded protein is CASSLAPLAGKLNEQFF.

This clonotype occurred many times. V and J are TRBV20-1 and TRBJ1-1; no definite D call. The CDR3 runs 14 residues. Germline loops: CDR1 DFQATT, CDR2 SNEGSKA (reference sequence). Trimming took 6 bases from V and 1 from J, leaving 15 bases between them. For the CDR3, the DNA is TGCAGTGCCCCTATCCGGGGTAGGAACACTGAAGCTTTCTTT. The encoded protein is CSAPIRGRNTEAFF.